A selection of T cell receptor beta chains follows, all from one sample in a study of human T cells and chemical hapten exposure. TCRdb used MiXCR to reprocess the RACE reads, holding one entry per CDR3 protein. The repertoire holds about 130,000 distinct CDR3 sequences, with approximately 9.1% as singletons. The sequencing input was whole blood. The source of these receptors is a male donor in good health. Some clones in this sample may be carry-over from other donors' samples. Both conserved end residues are part of each CDR3. D genes are given only for firm matches. Size is stated for part of the rows, as once, few or many counts, or as a class when the clone is expanded.

TRBJ2-1,NA,TRBV7-9,TRBD1,CASSSQGAGEQFF,TGTGCCAGCAGCTCTCAGGGGGCGGGTGAGCAGTTCTTC
TRBJ2-3,NA,TRBV3-1,TRBD2,CASSQVGVAGGNTQYF,TGTGCCAGCAGCCAAGTAGGGGTAGCGGGGGGGAATACGCAGTATTTT
TRBJ2-7,NA,TRBV18,TRBD2,CASSPILLAGDPYEQYF,TGTGCCAGCTCACCAATCCTACTAGCGGGGGACCCCTACGAGCAGTACTTC
TRBJ1-2,NA,TRBV28,NA,CASSRWPGGAANYGYTF,TGTGCCAGCAGTCGCTGGCCCGGGGGAGCAGCTAACTATGGCTACACCTTC
TRBJ1-2,many,TRBV5-5,TRBD1,CASSLAMDRGGYGYTF,TGTGCCAGCAGCTTGGCCATGGACAGGGGGGGCTATGGCTACACCTTC
TRBJ1-3,many,TRBV6-5,NA,CASREASGNTIYF,TGTGCCAGCAGAGAGGCGTCTGGAAACACCATATATTTT
TRBJ2-1,many,TRBV20-1,NA,CSASAGEQFF,TGCAGTGCTAGTGCGGGTGAGCAGTTCTTC
TRBJ1-4,few,TRBV12-5,TRBD1,CASGRTGVSNEKLFF,TGTGCTAGTGGCCGCACAGGGGTCAGCAATGAAAAACTGTTTTTT
TRBJ2-7,few,TRBV12-3/TRBV12-4,TRBD1,CASSLVGQGVKQYF,TGTGCCAGCAGTTTAGTGGGACAGGGGGTAAAGCAGTACTTC
TRBJ1-1,few,TRBV25-1,TRBD1,CASRTGAGMNTEAFF,TGTGCCAGCAGAACAGGGGCGGGGATGAACACTGAAGCTTTCTTT
TRBJ2-7,few,TRBV7-6,NA,CASSLAAQGPTYEQYF,TGTGCCAGCAGCTTAGCGGCACAGGGACCCACCTACGAGCAGTACTTC
TRBJ2-7,few,TRBV11-2,TRBD1,CASSSPGQGIHEQYF,TGTGCCAGCAGTTCCCCGGGACAGGGGATACACGAGCAGTACTTC
TRBJ1-5,NA,TRBV7-6,TRBD1,CASSLALRQGVDQPQHF,TGTGCCAGCAGCTTGGCCCTCCGACAGGGCGTGGATCAGCCCCAGCATTTT
TRBJ2-5,NA,TRBV11-2,TRBD2,CASSLEGTSQETQYF,TGTGCCAGCAGCTTAGAGGGGACTAGCCAAGAGACCCAGTACTTC
TRBJ2-1,NA,TRBV12-3/TRBV12-4,TRBD2,CASSLGTSGIWNEQFF,TGTGCCAGCAGTTTAGGGACTAGCGGGATCTGGAATGAGCAGTTCTTC
TRBJ1-1,many,TRBV7-3,NA,CASSLEGRTEAFF,TGTGCCAGCAGCTTAGAGGGGAGAACTGAAGCTTTCTTT
TRBJ1-2,NA,TRBV14,NA,CASSQAREEGPYGYTF,TGTGCCAGCAGCCAAGCTCGGGAGGAGGGCCCCTATGGCTACACCTTC
TRBJ2-1,few,TRBV5-1,NA,CAGRDSNNEQFF,TGCGCCGGGAGAGATTCGAACAATGAGCAGTTCTTC
TRBJ2-2,many,TRBV12-3/TRBV12-4,TRBD2,CASILGTSASGELFF,TGTGCCAGCATACTCGGGACTAGCGCGTCCGGGGAGCTGTTTTTT
TRBJ2-7,few,TRBV5-1,TRBD1,CASSTGTGGLEQYF,TGCGCCAGCAGCACCGGGACAGGGGGCCTCGAGCAGTACTTC
TRBJ1-2,NA,TRBV7-8,NA,CASSLEVGANGYTF,TGTGCCAGCAGCTTAGAAGTGGGGGCGAATGGCTACACCTTC
TRBJ2-7,many,TRBV20-1,TRBD2,CSAKPRGFSGATYEQYF,TGCAGTGCTAAACCCAGAGGATTTAGCGGGGCAACCTACGAGCAGTACTTC
TRBJ2-7,many,TRBV19,TRBD1,CASSVRDRGYYEQYF,TGTGCCAGTAGTGTCCGGGACAGGGGTTACTACGAGCAGTACTTC
TRBJ1-5,NA,TRBV4-3,NA,CASSPTGVNQPQHF,TGCGCCAGCAGCCCGACAGGAGTGAATCAGCCCCAGCATTTT
TRBJ2-7,NA,TRBV18,TRBD1,CASSPRDRVDEQYF,TGTGCCAGCTCACCACGGGACAGGGTCGACGAGCAGTACTTC
TRBJ1-2,few,TRBV29-1,NA,CSVDGSKERGYTF,TGCAGCGTTGATGGGTCCAAGGAGCGCGGCTACACCTTC
TRBJ1-1,NA,TRBV3-1,NA,CASSHSGRMNTEAFF,TGTGCCAGCAGCCACTCCGGACGGATGAACACTGAAGCTTTCTTT
TRBJ1-5,many,TRBV29-1,NA,CSVDSANQPQHF,TGCAGCGTTGACAGCGCCAATCAGCCCCAGCATTTT
TRBJ1-1,NA,TRBV13,NA,CASSSNQGLNTEAFF,TGTGCCAGCAGCTCTAACCAGGGGTTGAACACTGAAGCTTTCTTT
TRBJ1-1,NA,TRBV30,NA,CAWSPSTFLNTEAFF,TGTGCCTGGAGTCCTTCGACGTTCCTGAACACTGAAGCTTTCTTT
TRBJ2-1,few,TRBV10-3,TRBD2,CAISDLAGASNNEQFF,TGTGCCATCAGTGACCTAGCGGGAGCTTCCAACAATGAGCAGTTCTTC
TRBJ1-2,many,TRBV7-2,NA,CASSLILTDRNYGYTF,TGTGCCAGCAGCCTAATACTGACGGACCGGAACTATGGCTACACCTTC
TRBJ1-1,NA,TRBV20-1,NA,CSARVEGRNTEAFF,TGCAGTGCTAGAGTAGAGGGACGGAACACTGAAGCTTTCTTT
TRBJ1-2,few,TRBV9,NA,CASSVVQSYGYTF,TGTGCCAGCAGCGTAGTACAGTCCTATGGCTACACCTTC
TRBJ2-5,NA,TRBV27,TRBD2,CASSIIAGETQYF,TGTGCCAGCAGTATAATAGCGGGGGAGACCCAGTACTTC
TRBJ2-1,few,TRBV6-1,TRBD1,CASSLTGVSYNEQFF,TGTGCCAGCAGTTTGACAGGGGTCTCCTACAATGAGCAGTTCTTC
TRBJ2-1,NA,TRBV27,TRBD2,CASSPLTSGRAKEQFF,TGTGCCAGCAGTCCCCTGACTAGCGGGAGGGCCAAGGAGCAGTTCTTC
TRBJ1-5,few,TRBV27,TRBD1,CASSLYFGQGDQPQHF,TGTGCCAGCAGTTTATATTTCGGACAGGGGGATCAGCCCCAGCATTTT
TRBJ1-5,NA,TRBV6-6,NA,CASSYRQPFGGNQPQHF,TGTGCCAGCAGTTATCGACAGCCCTTCGGGGGCAATCAGCCCCAGCATTTT
TRBJ1-2,few,TRBV6-1,NA,CASSPSTSKYTF,TGTGCCAGCAGCCCGAGCACGTCGAAGTACACCTTC